One TCR beta chain is described in this entry. This record comes from a study of blood T cell repertoires in COVID-19. Data came from immunoSEQ multiplex PCR; TCRdb stores just in-frame clones and leaves some out. The sample has 100,000 or so clones, around 76% seen once. The CDR3 extends over 12 amino acids. Germline trimming cut 7 bases from V and 6 bases from J; bases unmatched to any gene: 4. Germline CDR1 MNHEY, CDR2 SVGAGI. The TCR was taken from a woman aged 70 to 79 with acute or convalescent COVID-19. Source material: peripheral blood. This rearrangement joins TRBV6-5 to TRBJ1-2; 8 bases line up with TRBD1. This CDR3 reads CASTQGAHGYTF. The CDR3, as DNA: TGTGCCAGCACCCAGGGGGCCCATGGCTACACCTTC.